The rows below give T cell receptor beta chains drawn from one sample of a study of T cells of healthy individuals. Each CDR3 protein is one row after TCRdb ran MiXCR on the 5' RACE reads. This table has around 53,000 distinct CDR3 sequences, over 12% appearing once. These receptors all stem from a human donor in good health. The CDR3 runs from the conserved cysteine through the conserved F or W. Fields, in order: J gene, V gene, D gene, clone size, CDR3 DNA, CDR3 protein. A D gene is named only where the DNA matches it firmly. Only some rows state a clone size, as once, few, many or a class for expanded clones.

>TRBJ1-1|TRBV19|NA|NA
TGTGCCAGTAGTAACGAGGGTACTGAAGCTTTCTTT
CASSNEGTEAFF
>TRBJ2-3|TRBV5-5|NA|NA
TGTGCCAGCAGCTTTCCTCAGGGTACCAGCACAGATACGCAGTATTTT
CASSFPQGTSTDTQYF
>TRBJ2-3|TRBV24-1|NA|many
TGTGCCACCAGCCCCTCGGAAACCTTGTACACAGATACGCAGTATTTT
CATSPSETLYTDTQYF
>TRBJ1-2|TRBV4-1|NA|many
TGCGCCAGCAGCCAAGATTCAGAGGGGCGGGTCTACACCTTC
CASSQDSEGRVYTF
>TRBJ2-7|TRBV5-1|NA|NA
TGTGCCAGCAGCTTGGAAGGGTACTCCTACGAGCAGTACTTC
CASSLEGYSYEQYF
>TRBJ1-1|TRBV30|NA|NA
TGTGCCTGGAGTGGGGAGACGGCTTTCTTT
CAWSGETAFF
>TRBJ2-1|TRBV20-1|NA|many
TGCAGTGCTAGAGACGGGTCCTACAATGAGCAGTTCTTC
CSARDGSYNEQFF
>TRBJ2-1|TRBV11-3|NA|few
TGTGCCAGCAGCTTAGAAGGGGATTACTACAATGAGCAGTTCTTC
CASSLEGDYYNEQFF
>TRBJ1-1|TRBV3-1|NA|many
TGTGCCAGCAGCCTGGACACTGAAGCTTTCTTT
CASSLDTEAFF
>TRBJ1-4|TRBV5-5|NA|NA
TGTGCCAGCAGCCCAAATGAAAAACTGTTTTTT
CASSPNEKLFF
>TRBJ1-1|TRBV6-2/TRBV6-3|NA|NA
TGTGCCAGCAGTTACCCCACCGGGAGGCATGGCACTGAAGCTTTCTTT
CASSYPTGRHGTEAFF
>TRBJ1-2|TRBV20-1|NA|NA
TGCAGTGCCGCCAAGGCAGGTGTCTCCGAGGGCTACACCTTC
CSAAKAGVSEGYTF
>TRBJ1-5|TRBV12-3/TRBV12-4|NA|NA
TGTGCCAGCGGATTCAATCAGCCCCAGCATTTT
CASGFNQPQHF
>TRBJ1-6|TRBV14|NA|few
TGTGCCAGCACTTTAGCTTATAATTCACCCCTCCACTTT
CASTLAYNSPLHF
>TRBJ2-1|TRBV20-1|NA|few
TGCAGTGCTAGAGTGGAAGACAGGCTGGTCAATGAGCAGTTCTTC
CSARVEDRLVNEQFF